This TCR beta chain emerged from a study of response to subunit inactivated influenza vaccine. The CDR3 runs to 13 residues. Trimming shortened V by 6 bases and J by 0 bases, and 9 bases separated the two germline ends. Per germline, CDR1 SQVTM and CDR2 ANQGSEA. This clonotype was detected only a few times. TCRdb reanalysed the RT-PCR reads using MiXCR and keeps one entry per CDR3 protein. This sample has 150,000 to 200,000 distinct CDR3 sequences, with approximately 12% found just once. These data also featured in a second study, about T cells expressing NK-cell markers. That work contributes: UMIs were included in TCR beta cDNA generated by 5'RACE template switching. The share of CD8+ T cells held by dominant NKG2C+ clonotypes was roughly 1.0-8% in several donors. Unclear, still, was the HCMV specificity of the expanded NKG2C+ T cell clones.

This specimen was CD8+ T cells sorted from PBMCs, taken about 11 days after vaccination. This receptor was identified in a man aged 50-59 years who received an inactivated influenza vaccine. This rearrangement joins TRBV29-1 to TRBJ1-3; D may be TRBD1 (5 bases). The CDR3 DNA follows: TGCAGCGTCGTCGGGGGCTCTGGAAACACCATATATTTT. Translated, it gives CSVVGGSGNTIYF.